The entry below describes one T cell receptor (beta chain). Its antigen is undetermined. This sample stems from a study of cytomegalovirus exposure and HLA in healthy donors. This CDR3 spans 16 amino acids. The junction had 11 bases not matched to a gene; V was cut back by 6 bases and J by 4 bases. Germline V lookup: CDR1 ENHRY, CDR2 SYGVKD. The study, taken as a whole, reports: TCR clusters originating in the first cohort tended to co-occur in the approximately 120 validation repertoires, according to a later analysis.

Among the 120 subjects of the validation cohort, separate from the roughly 700-subject first cohort, were the donors. Clones were sequenced by immunoSEQ multiplex PCR, and TCRdb holds only the in-frame ones, with some missing. The sample carries roughly 150,000 clones, roughly nine tenths recorded once. This clonotype was obtained from a woman aged 18-29 years in good health and CMV-seropositive. The chain uses TRBV10-3 and TRBJ2-2, with TRBD1 matching over 7 bases. Sequences were obtained from PBMCs. CDR3 in amino acids: CAIRIWTGVGTGELFF. CDR3 in DNA: TGTGCCATCAGAATTTGGACAGGCGTGGGCACCGGGGAGCTGTTTTTT.